This T cell receptor beta chain was recovered during a study of cytomegalovirus exposure and HLA in healthy donors. At the level of the study: Among around 400 genotyped donors, approximately 80% fell in the Caucasian-associated ancestry cluster.

Per the germline V gene, CDR1 is LNHDA and CDR2 is SQIVND (reference sequence). The CDR3 has 13 residues. J was trimmed by 4 bases and V by 5 bases; bases with no gene match: 4. The PCR contained 60 Vbeta and 13 Jbeta primers. Generated by immunoSEQ multiplex PCR, the TCRdb table keeps only in-frame clones and is missing some. The sample totals 55,000 to 85,000 clones. As regards this clone: Its antigen remains unidentified.

Study-wide findings and caveats: An observed cluster of highly shared sequence variants was recorded as a likely sequencing artifact. Several top significant clusters appeared, in a later analysis, to be linked to common viral pathogens. Cytomegalovirus status, reportedly, was diagnosed with high specificity and sensitivity by the classifier.

This sequence originates from a female donor in good health and CMV-seropositive. The sample comprised PBMCs. The chain joins TRBV19 to TRBJ1-1, with 7 positions matching TRBD1. The CDR3 region is CASSYRGGTEAFF. The CDR3 DNA is TGTGCCAGTAGTTACAGGGGAGGCACTGAAGCTTTCTTT. The whole variable domain, remainder taken from reference TRBV19 and TRBJ1-1, is DGGITQSPKYLFRKEGQNVTLSCEQNLNHDAMYWYRQDPGQGLRLIYYSQIVNDFQKGDIAEGYSVSREKKESFPLTVTSAQKNPTAFYLCASSYRGGTEAFFGQGTRLTVV.